This T cell receptor beta chain was sequenced in a study of blood T cell repertoires in COVID-19 (dated by TCRdb to the early 2020s). Background on the whole study: Samples from collaborators originated in the United States, Italy and Spain and spanned both the acute and convalescent phases of COVID-19. The material from the prospective study consisted of cDNA or gDNA derived from T cells, B-cell-depleted T cells, or PBMCs. The dataset comprised deeply sampled blood TCRbeta repertoires from subjects exposed to, actively infected with, or recovered from COVID-19. The repertoires were released in a freely available public database meant as a resource for research on the immune response to SARS-CoV-2. Samples came from the ongoing ImmuneRACE study (first 160 participants) plus 1,254 subjects from 6 global collaborators. Sample metadata almost always included a de-identified subject ID, COVID-19 status, age in years and sex. Where available, HLA class I and class II types were obtained from metadata supplied by the sample provider rather than from assay-based typing.

Participants in the prospective study were aged roughly 18 to 100 years, lived in more than 20 United States geographic areas, and enrolled through a virtual design. In the prospective study, cohorts were assigned on the basis of participant-reported clinical history obtained from a screening survey and a study questionnaire. Recovered participants in ImmuneRACE Cohort 3 were defined as having two consecutive negative NP/OP PCR tests, clearance from a healthcare professional, or resolution of symptoms. In the prospective study, mobile phlebotomists collected whole blood, serum and a nasopharyngeal or oropharyngeal swab from each participant. Participants in the prospective study had the option to provide additional blood draws and questionnaires over a roughly two-month period. Prospective study blood samples were shipped either frozen or at room temperature before DNA extraction. About this clone: What antigen it recognizes has not been identified. Base quality data are lacking; no much larger clone is found one base away.

The immunoSEQ Assay, a bias-controlled multiplex PCR, was used to amplify TCRbeta CDR3 regions from genomic DNA. Per the authors' processing: Nucleated cell counts per sample were estimated from amplification of reference gene primers within the assay. To quantify the absolute abundance of each unique TCRbeta CDR3 rearrangement, sequence reads were collapsed and filtered. For each sample, productive Simpson clonality was calculated as the square root of Simpson's diversity index over productive rearrangements. TCRdb re-hosts the immuneACCESS table, in-frame sequences only. Its copies lack some clones; in the studies checked, an unresolved V gene accounts for under half of them, and the cause for the rest is not known. That table gives V, J and clone size, and the DNA gave D and trimming. Counted in this sample were approximately 300,000 clones; around 84% of them appeared once. About 9.4% of the sample belongs to the ten largest clones.

Beyond this particular receptor, the publication reports: Clinical and demographic metadata were provided uncurated, with the amount varying by source and participant.

Here V drops 1 base and J drops 8 bases, and the junction holds 9 bases not matched to any gene. Via the germline V gene, CDR1 is MNHNS and CDR2 SASEGT. CDR3 length: 16 amino acids, cysteine to phenylalanine. The kept DNA is CDR3 alone, 48 bases in frame from the first base. The rearrangement combines TRBV6-1 with TRBJ1-4; 8 middle bases align to TRBD1. The sample comprised PBMCs or T cells enriched from blood (not recorded which). The source is a woman aged 18 to 35 who had recovered from COVID-19. The DNA sequence is given as TGTGCCAGCAGTGAAGTCGGACAGGGCAGCATAGAAAAACTGTTTTTT. Its translation is CASSEVGQGSIEKLFF.